A single sample is the source of the 27 T cell receptor beta chains below, sequenced in a study of blood T cell repertoires in COVID-19. This table comes from immunoSEQ multiplex PCR, and its TCRdb copy is limited to in-frame clones, with some not included. The sample lists about 50,000 clones, around four fifths occurring once. The material sequenced was peripheral blood. These receptors were collected from a woman of 80 years or more with acute or convalescent COVID-19.

This sequence joins TRBV7-8 and TRBJ2-3; 12 bases line up with TRBD2. V gave up 4 bases and J gave up 5 bases; unmatched junction bases: 7. This CDR3 is built from 16 residues. Germline assignment: CDR1 SGHVS and CDR2 FQNEAQ. CDR3 residues: CASSWTSGVSGDTQYF. The DNA for the CDR3 is TGTGCCAGCAGCTGGACTAGCGGGGTTTCTGGAGATACGCAGTATTTT.

This chain links TRBV11-3 with TRBJ1-1; TRBD1 aligns across 10 bases. The V gene end was trimmed by 4 bases and the J gene end by 1 base; junction bases not matched to a gene: 9. The CDR3 runs to 17 residues. The germline V gene encodes CDR1 SGHNT and CDR2 YENEEA. Here the CDR3 reads CASSSGDRGRRNTEAFF. CDR3 nucleotides: TGTGCCAGCAGCTCTGGGGACAGGGGCCGAAGGAACACTGAAGCTTTCTTT.

The V gene is TRBV7-3, the J gene TRBJ1-4; 8 bases agree with TRBD1. This CDR3 has 15 residues. The germline V gene encodes CDR1 SGHTA and CDR2 FQGTGA. Unmatched junction bases numbered 5, after V lost 5 bases and J lost 3 bases. Here the CDR3 reads CASSRTGGPNEKLFF. The CDR3 DNA sequence: TGTGCCAGCAGCCGCACAGGGGGGCCTAATGAAAAACTGTTTTTT.

The genes are TRBV2 and TRBJ1-1; D is perhaps TRBD1 (5 bases). Deletions cut 7 bases from V and 7 bases from J, with 22 bases between. The CDR3 loop spans 15 amino acids. Germline CDR1 is SNHLY and CDR2 is FYNNEI. The CDR3 DNA sequence: TGTGCCAGCACCGGATGGGGGGAAGGCGCTTATGAAGCTTTCTTT. Translating it yields CASTGWGEGAYEAFF.

Only a few counts were recorded for this clone. The rearrangement uses TRBV3-1 (or the pseudogene TRBV3-2) and TRBJ1-1, with no clear D. CDR1 is LGHDT and CDR2 is YNNKEL in the germline V gene (reference sequence). The CDR3 spans 14 residues. V lost 4 bases and J 1 base, leaving 10 bases between the germline ends. CDR3 in DNA: TGTGCCAGCAGCCCGGTAGCTCGGAACACTGAAGCTTTCTTT. Protein product: CASSPVARNTEAFF.

The chain joins TRBV6-2 or TRBV6-3 to TRBJ1-3; D remains ambiguous. The CDR3 is 12 amino acids. Trimming removed 4 bases from V and 4 bases from J, with 5 bases in between. Germline CDR1 reads MNHEY; CDR2 reads SVGEGT. CDR3 sequence: CASSSPGNTIYF. The DNA of the CDR3 is TGTGCCAGCAGTTCTCCGGGAAACACCATATATTTT.

The J gene is TRBJ1-2, the V gene TRBV3-1 (or the pseudogene TRBV3-2); 9 bases line up with TRBD1. The germline V gene has CDR1 LGHDT and CDR2 YNNKEL (reference sequence). The CDR3 length is 12 residues. The V segment lost 5 bases and the J segment 8 bases; nucleotides outside the gene matches: 3. This chain's CDR3 is CASSKQGAGYTF. DNA for the CDR3: TGTGCCAGCAGCAAACAGGGGGCCGGCTACACCTTC.

The gene calls are TRBV7-3 and TRBJ2-4; weak D call: TRBD1 (7 bases). V lost 2 bases to trimming and J lost 5 bases, with 13 bases between them. The CDR3 totals 15 residues. The V gene's germline CDR1 is SGHTA and CDR2 FQGTGA. The CDR3 sequence is CASSLAGGTQNIQYF. CDR3 nucleotide sequence: TGTGCCAGCAGCTTAGCAGGGGGGACTCAAAACATTCAGTACTTC.

The CDR3 coding sequence is TGTGCCAGCAGCTTAGTGTCAGGGTTCGGAAACACCATATATTTT. Its translation is CASSLVSGFGNTIYF. V is TRBV7-9 and J is TRBJ1-3; tentative D call: TRBD1 (5 bases). Germline assignment: CDR1 SEHNR and CDR2 FQNEAQ (reference sequence). The germline V and J ends were trimmed by 1 base and 4 bases, with 11 bases remaining between them. The CDR3 extends over 15 amino acids. The variable domain in full, with the rest retrieved from reference TRBV7-9 and TRBJ1-3, is DTGVSQNPRHKITKRGQNVTFRCDPISEHNRLYWYRQTLGQGPEFLTYFQNEAQLEKSRLLSDRFSAERPKGSFSTLEIQRTEQGDSAMYLCASSLVSGFGNTIYFGEGSWLTVV.

This chain connects TRBV5-1 to TRBJ1-1; 9 nucleotides line up with TRBD1. CDR3 size: 17 residues. V shed 4 bases, J shed 1 base, and the junction held 11 bases outside the gene matches. Germline values: CDR1 SGHRS, CDR2 YFSETQ. The CDR3 DNA reads TGCGCCAGCAGCAGGGGACAGGGTAACGTACCGAACACTGAAGCTTTCTTT. Its protein is CASSRGQGNVPNTEAFF.

The chain recombines TRBV6-5 with TRBJ2-7, with 8 bases that match TRBD1. Losses at the gene ends were 1 base for V and 5 bases for J; bases not matched to a gene: 10. CDR1 is MNHEY and CDR2 is SVGAGI in the germline V gene. This CDR3 has 16 residues. The CDR3 reads CASSYWGQGAVNEQYF. DNA for the CDR3: TGTGCCAGCAGTTACTGGGGGCAGGGGGCGGTCAACGAGCAGTACTTC.

The chain joins TRBV6-5 to TRBJ1-4; D is possibly TRBD1 (6 bases). This CDR3 contains 15 residues. Germline CDR1 and CDR2: MNHEY and SVGAGI. Trimming left V 6 bases short and J 9 bases short, with 20 bases between. CDR3 loop: CASSQPTGGVQKLFF. CDR3 nucleotides: TGTGCCAGCAGCCAACCGACAGGTGGGGTCCAAAAACTGTTTTTT.

V and J are TRBV7-9 and TRBJ2-7; 9 bases fit TRBD1. The CDR3 spans 16 residues. Germline trimming cut 5 bases from V and 5 bases from J; bases unmatched to any gene: 13. The germline V gene encodes CDR1 SEHNR and CDR2 FQNEAQ (reference sequence). CDR3 nucleotides: TGTGCCAGCAGCCGGGAGCCGGGACAGGGTAATAACGAGCAGTACTTC. It encodes CASSREPGQGNNEQYF.

The chain is built from TRBV2 and TRBJ1-2; TRBD1 matches at 7 bases. This CDR3 has 16 residues. CDR1 is SNHLY, CDR2 FYNNEI, per germline. With V trimmed by 2 bases and J by 3 bases, 9 bases remained unmatched. The CDR3 reads CASSESRRGRDYGYTF. In DNA, the CDR3 is TGTGCCAGCAGTGAAAGTCGGAGGGGGCGGGACTATGGCTACACCTTC.

The chain couples TRBV6-1 to TRBJ1-4; D remains unclear. This CDR3 comprises 19 residues. V was trimmed by 1 base and J by 7 bases, leaving 25 bases between them. From germline, CDR1 is MNHNS and CDR2 SASEGT. The CDR3 region has the DNA TGTGCCAGCAGTGAAGGCCGCGTCCGGGCCACCGTGGGAGGTGAAAAACTGTTTTTT. It encodes CASSEGRVRATVGGEKLFF.

This clone was found a few times. This CDR3 reads CASSLRDSTNTEAFF. CDR3 nucleotide sequence: TGTGCCAGCAGCCTCCGGGACAGCACGAACACTGAAGCTTTCTTT. The chain has TRBV6-5 and TRBJ1-1; 7 bases fit TRBD1. The V and J ends lost 6 bases and 1 base, in that order; junction bases with no gene match: 8. The CDR3 sequence is 15 residues long. Germline loops: CDR1 MNHEY, CDR2 SVGAGI.

V is TRBV7-9 and J is TRBJ1-2; TRBD1 matches at 7 bases. V shed 1 base and J 4 bases; nucleotides not matched to a gene: 3. Germline CDR1 reads SEHNR; CDR2 reads FQNEAQ (reference sequence). The CDR3 covers 14 residues. CDR3 amino acids: CASSLVQGSYGYTF. The CDR3 bases are TGTGCCAGCAGCTTAGTACAGGGGAGCTATGGCTACACCTTC.

The gene calls are TRBV11-3 and TRBJ2-2; D possibly corresponds to TRBD1 (5 bases). Germline V lookup: CDR1 SGHNT, CDR2 YENEEA. Deletions cut 0 bases from V and 5 bases from J, with 10 bases between. This CDR3 contains 15 residues. CDR3 nucleotide sequence: TGTGCCAGCAGCTTAGAAGGGGCCGGGACCGGGGAGCTGTTTTTT. Its protein is CASSLEGAGTGELFF.

A few counts support this clone. The chain is built from TRBV2 and TRBJ2-7; 7 nucleotides line up with TRBD1. The CDR3 is 14 amino acids. Germline lookup yields CDR1 SNHLY and CDR2 FYNNEI. After removal of 6 bases from V and 3 bases from J, the junction contained 8 bases not matched to a gene. CDR3 nucleotides: TGTGCCAGCAGGCCCCGACAGGGAGTCTACGAGCAGTACTTC. Its protein is CASRPRQGVYEQYF.

The V call is TRBV12-5, the J call TRBJ2-7; the D is unclear. This CDR3 is built from 15 residues. Trimming shortened V by 5 bases and J by 0 bases, and 14 bases separated the two germline ends. Germline V gene sequence: CDR1 LGHNT, CDR2 FRNRAP. CDR3 nucleotide sequence: TGTGCTAGTGGTCTCAGAGAGGTACCCTCCTACGAGCAGTACTTC. Amino acids: CASGLREVPSYEQYF. The entire variable domain, with the rest obtained from reference TRBV12-5 and TRBJ2-7, is as follows: DARVTQTPRHKVTEMGQEVTMRCQPILGHNTVFWYRQTMMQGLELLAYFRNRAPLDDSGMPKDRFSAEMPDATLATLKIQPSEPRDSAVYFCASGLREVPSYEQYFGPGTRLTVT.

J is TRBJ1-2 and V is TRBV14; maybe TRBD1 (5 bases). The ends were cut back, 4 bases at V and 3 bases at J, with 9 bases in the middle. This CDR3 is 13 amino acids long. Looked up from germline, CDR1 is SGHDN and CDR2 is FVKESK. CDR3 loop: CASSPTVDYGYTF. The CDR3 DNA reads TGTGCCAGCAGCCCGACAGTCGACTATGGCTACACCTTC.

The chain employs TRBV2 and TRBJ2-1; 8 positions match TRBD1. Germline V gene lookup returns CDR1 SNHLY and CDR2 FYNNEI. The junction had 4 bases not matched to a gene; V was cut back by 6 bases and J by 3 bases. The CDR3 consists of 14 residues. The CDR3, as DNA: TGTGCCAGCAGCTGGACAGGGTACTACAATGAGCAGTTCTTC. It translates to CASSWTGYYNEQFF.

This chain connects TRBV6-5 to TRBJ2-3; TRBD1 matches 7 bases. Looked up from germline, CDR1 is MNHEY and CDR2 is SVGAGI. The CDR3 runs 13 residues. V shed 5 bases, J shed 5 bases, and the junction held 4 bases outside the gene matches. In nucleotides, the CDR3 is TGTGCCAGCAGTAGACAGGGTTTAGATACGCAGTATTTT. It is translated as CASSRQGLDTQYF.

The chain links TRBV27 to TRBJ2-6, with D possibly being TRBD1 (6 bases). Germline V gene lookup returns CDR1 MNHEY and CDR2 SMNVEV (reference sequence). The CDR3 spans 16 residues. V shed 0 bases and J shed 4 bases, with 10 bases lying between them. The CDR3 region is CASSLSGDKGANVLTF. DNA of the CDR3: TGTGCCAGCAGTTTATCAGGGGACAAGGGGGCCAACGTCCTGACTTTC.

The chain joins TRBV7-3 to TRBJ1-2; 9 bases map to TRBD1. The CDR3 consists of 14 residues. The trim removed 5 bases at V and 3 bases at J, leaving 4 bases unmatched. Per the germline V gene, CDR1 is SGHTA and CDR2 is FQGTGA. CDR3 nucleotides: TGTGCCAGCAGCCCACGGGACAGGGACTATGGCTACACCTTC. It yields the protein CASSPRDRDYGYTF.

The chain joins TRBV6-2 or TRBV6-3 to TRBJ1-2; D ambiguous. V lost 2 bases, J lost 6 bases, and 10 bases lay in between. Germline V gene data show CDR1 as MNHEY and CDR2 as SVGEGT. CDR3 length equals 13 residues. CDR3 sequence: CASSYGQVNGYTF. The CDR3 DNA sequence: TGTGCCAGCAGTTACGGCCAGGTAAATGGCTACACCTTC.

In DNA form, the CDR3 reads TGTGCCAGCAGTGTAGCGGGGCAGACCTACGAGCAGTACTTC. Translating gives CASSVAGQTYEQYF. This chain links TRBV6-6 with TRBJ2-7, with 8 positions matching TRBD2. V lost 5 bases and J lost 2; bases outside the gene matches: 5. The germline V gene encodes CDR1 MNHNY and CDR2 SVGAGI (reference sequence). CDR3 length equals 14 residues.